This TCR beta chain was captured by sequencing in a study of blood T cell repertoires in COVID-19. As for the study in general: The United States, Italy and Spain were the sources of the acute and convalescent COVID-19 samples.

The CDR3 spans 15 residues. The germline gives CDR1 MDHEN, CDR2 SYDVKM. Trimming left V 3 bases short and J 0 bases short, with 9 bases between. Living in 20 to 30 US areas, the participants were between about 18 and 100 years of age. Within the 2 weeks before study entry, each person in the exposed group met a COVID-19 case. Authors' processing steps: The assay estimated nucleated cells by amplifying reference gene primers. Produced via immunoSEQ multiplex PCR; TCRdb's table is partial and in-frame only. For V, J and clone size, that table is used; D and trimming come from the DNA. The table includes some 360,000 clones, roughly 86% detected once.

The rearrangement uses TRBV28 and TRBJ2-1; D may be TRBD2 (6 bases). The receptor was derived from a woman in her twenties or thirties who had been exposed to COVID-19. Sequenced: PBMCs or T cells enriched from blood (not recorded which). CDR3 protein: CASSFLAASYNEQFF. The CDR3 DNA reads TGTGCCAGCAGTTTCTTAGCGGCCTCCTACAATGAGCAGTTCTTC.